The 18 T cell receptor beta chains listed next were all sequenced from one sample in a study of blood T cells in healthy people across ages. Primed by a sample-barcoded 5' primer and a J-beta primer mix, a second PCR proceeded for about 6 to 12 cycles. TCRdb reprocessed the 5' RACE reads with MiXCR, giving one entry per CDR3 protein. The data hold about 1.6 million distinct CDR3 sequences, with about 31% observed a single time. Source material: blood. These TCRs come from a woman aged 30 to 39 in good health.

The rearrangement joins TRBV25-1 to TRBJ2-7; D is perhaps TRBD1 or TRBD2 (5 bases each). Trimming left V 3 bases short and J 7 bases short, with 13 bases between. The germline gives CDR1 MGHDK, CDR2 SYGVNS. This CDR3 contains 13 residues. Written as DNA, the CDR3 is TGTGCCAGCAGTGATATCGGGACGAGAGAGCAGTACTTC. This sequence encodes CASSDIGTREQYF.

This clonotype was counted only a few times. The chain joins TRBV10-3 to TRBJ2-7; TRBD1 matches 11 bases. Germline assignment: CDR1 ENHRY and CDR2 SYGVKD. The CDR3 consists of 16 residues. The junction had 3 bases not matched to a gene; V was cut back by 0 bases and J by 2 bases. CDR3 in amino acids: CAISESPGQGAYEQYF. Here the CDR3 DNA reads TGTGCCATCAGTGAGTCGCCGGGACAGGGGGCCTACGAGCAGTACTTC.

The sample holds a few counts of this clonotype. The V and J genes are TRBV6-1 and TRBJ2-1; D is undetermined. Looked up from germline, CDR1 is MNHNS and CDR2 is SASEGT. The CDR3 loop spans 16 amino acids. Trimming left V 1 base short and J 2 bases short, with 12 bases between. CDR3 coding DNA: TGTGCCAGCAGTGAAGTAGTGGGAATCCCCTACAATGAGCAGTTCTTC. Amino acids: CASSEVVGIPYNEQFF.

Turning to this clonotype: At one end, the junction sequence differs from germline, possibly due to a read error. This rearrangement joins TRBV5-1 to TRBJ2-7, with a possible D match to TRBD2 (5 bases). CDR1 is SGHRS and CDR2 is YFSETQ in the germline V gene. The CDR3 consists of 11 residues. CDR3 sequence reads: CASRDSYGQYF. The CDR3 region has the DNA TGCGCCAGCAGGGACTCCTACGGGCAGTACTTC.

Only a few counts were recorded for this clonotype. The V call is TRBV7-9, the J call TRBJ1-1; D remains unclear. This CDR3 has 13 residues. Germline lookup yields CDR1 SEHNR and CDR2 FQNEAQ (reference sequence). Trimming left V 5 bases short and J 2 bases short, with 9 bases between. CDR3 sequence reads: CASSPLANTEAFF. The CDR3 nucleotides are TGTGCCAGCAGCCCTTTAGCCAACACTGAAGCTTTCTTT. Variable domain in full (rest from reference TRBV7-9 and TRBJ1-1): DTGVSQNPRHKITKRGQNVTFRCDPISEHNRLYWYRQTLGQGPEFLTYFQNEAQLEKSRLLSDRFSAERPKGSFSTLEIQRTEQGDSAMYLCASSPLANTEAFFGQGTRLTVV.

This chain connects TRBV18 to TRBJ2-7; possibly TRBD1 for D (6 bases). V shed 2 bases and J shed 3 bases, with 17 bases lying between them. The CDR3 loop spans 16 amino acids. The germline V gene has CDR1 KGHSH and CDR2 LQKENI. The CDR3 sequence is CASSPTPRTVIYEQYF. CDR3 bases: TGTGCCAGCTCACCAACTCCCAGGACAGTGATCTACGAGCAGTACTTC.

V usage is TRBV18 and J usage is TRBJ2-1; perhaps TRBD1 as D (5 bases). In germline, CDR1 is KGHSH, CDR2 LQKENI. V shed 2 bases and J shed 7 bases, with 18 bases lying between them. The CDR3 spans 16 residues. The CDR3 DNA reads as TGTGCCAGCTCACCAGGGTCAGGGAAGACGCAGAATGAGCAGTTCTTC. It translates to CASSPGSGKTQNEQFF.

This clonotype appeared a few times. This chain uses TRBV7-9 with TRBJ1-1; 7 nucleotides match TRBD1. J lost 3 bases, V lost 4 bases, and 5 bases had no gene match. Germline V gene sequence: CDR1 SEHNR, CDR2 FQNEAQ (reference sequence). The CDR3 runs 14 residues. The DNA of the CDR3 is TGTGCCAGCAGCTCACAGGGGTCGGACACTGAAGCTTTCTTT. Encoded protein: CASSSQGSDTEAFF.

The table lists this clonotype with many counts. The chain couples TRBV28 to TRBJ2-1; maybe TRBD1 (6 bases). The germline gives CDR1 MDHEN, CDR2 SYDVKM. The CDR3 is 16 amino acids. Trimming shortened V by 0 bases and J by 5 bases, and 14 bases separated the two germline ends. CDR3 nucleotide sequence: TGTGCCAGCAGTTTATGGCCCACAGGGTACAACAATGAGCAGTTCTTC. Translated: CASSLWPTGYNNEQFF.

The genes are TRBV19 and TRBJ2-1; TRBD2 matches at 14 bases. Looked up from germline, CDR1 is LNHDA and CDR2 is SQIVND (reference sequence). This CDR3 has 16 residues. The trim removed 7 bases at V and 5 bases at J, leaving 7 bases unmatched. CDR3 sequence: CASTPGTSGGHNEQFF. Here the CDR3 DNA reads TGTGCCAGTACCCCCGGGACTAGCGGGGGACACAATGAGCAGTTCTTC.

The chain is built from TRBV7-9 and TRBJ2-5, with a weak D call TRBD2 (7 bases). Germline V CDR1 and CDR2: SEHNR, FQNEAQ (reference sequence). This CDR3 has 15 residues. V was clipped by 4 bases and J by 2 bases, with 14 bases between them. In nucleotides, the CDR3 is TGTGCCAGCAGCTCAAAGGGGGAGGGGCAAGAGACCCAGTACTTC. Translation gives CASSSKGEGQETQYF.

This clonotype was recorded only once. This chain joins TRBV7-9 and TRBJ1-1; the match to TRBD1 covers 7 bases. Per the germline V gene, CDR1 is SEHNR and CDR2 is FQNEAQ (reference sequence). This CDR3 spans 12 amino acids. The trim removed 10 bases at V and 11 bases at J, leaving 13 bases unmatched. The CDR3 loop is CATEDRSTMAFF. CDR3 nucleotides: TGTGCCACAGAGGACAGGAGCACCATGGCTTTCTTT. Drawing the rest from reference TRBV7-9 and TRBJ1-1, the complete variable domain is DTGVSQNPRHKITKRGQNVTFRCDPISEHNRLYWYRQTLGQGPEFLTYFQNEAQLEKSRLLSDRFSAERPKGSFSTLEIQRTEQGDSAMYLCATEDRSTMAFFGQGTRLTVV.

The rearrangement joins TRBV6-5 to TRBJ2-7; 9 nucleotides match TRBD1. The DNA end is a closer match to TRBJ2-5, so the J assignment may be wrong. This CDR3 contains 13 residues. The germline gives CDR1 MNHEY, CDR2 SVGAGI. The CDR3 loop is CASSRTGVKTQYF. The CDR3 nucleotides are TGTGCCAGCAGTAGGACAGGGGTGAAGACCCAGTACTTC.

About this clonotype: Since a much larger clone is just one base distant, this may be a read error. The V gene is TRBV7-2, the J gene TRBJ2-7; D tentatively fits TRBD1 or TRBD2 (5 bases each). This CDR3 contains 13 residues. Germline CDR1 SGHTA, CDR2 FQGNSA. The CDR3 DNA sequence: TGTGTCAGCAGCACTCAGGGACCCTACGAGCAGTACTTC. This codes for CVSSTQGPYEQYF.

This clonotype has a handful of counts. The junction differs from germline at one of its ends, possibly a read error. The chain combines TRBV6-1 with TRBJ2-7, with TRBD2 matching 9 bases. This CDR3 region has 14 residues. Germline V gene sequence: CDR1 MNHNS, CDR2 SASEGT. This CDR3 reads CATLFGTSFYGQYF. CDR3 coding DNA: TGTGCCACTCTCTTCGGGACTAGCTTCTACGGGCAGTACTTC.

This clonotype has only a few counts. V is TRBV11-2 and J is TRBJ2-6; no firm D call. The CDR3 length is 15 residues. The germline CDR1 and CDR2 sequences are SGHAT and FQNNGV. The V gene lost 5 bases and the J gene lost 0 bases, with 8 bases spanning the gap. The CDR3 DNA follows: TGTGCCAGCAGCCCTACTATCTCTGGGGCCAACGTCCTGACTTTC. Amino acids: CASSPTISGANVLTF.

This clonotype was picked up a small number of times. V gene TRBV6-1 combines with J gene TRBJ2-7; weak D call: TRBD2 (6 bases). The V gene lost 5 bases and the J gene lost 2 bases, with 13 bases spanning the gap. Germline assignment: CDR1 MNHNS and CDR2 SASEGT. The CDR3 runs 14 residues. CDR3 sequence: CASSPKGLPYEQYF. Here the CDR3 DNA reads TGTGCCAGCAGTCCCAAGGGACTCCCCTACGAGCAGTACTTC.

This clonotype was picked up a small number of times. The rearrangement links TRBV7-8 to TRBJ1-2; 7 nucleotides line up with TRBD1. V lost 5 bases, J lost 2 bases, and 5 bases stayed unmatched. In germline, CDR1 is SGHVS, CDR2 FQNEAQ. This CDR3 contains 14 residues. The chain's CDR3 is CASSPWDSNYGYTF. CDR3 DNA sequence: TGTGCCAGCAGCCCCTGGGACAGCAACTATGGCTACACCTTC.